This TCR beta chain emerged from a study of T cells expressing NK-cell markers. Study background: It was from sorted CD3+CD56+NKG2C+, CD3+CD56+NKG2C- and CD3+CD56-NKG2C+ T cells that TCR beta repertoires came.

5'RACE template switching built TCR beta cDNA with unique molecular identifiers. Reanalyzing the 5' RACE reads, TCRdb keeps one entry per CDR3 protein, without DNA. Across 160,000 or so distinct CDR3 sequences, the top ten clones capture less than 20% of the sample. Whole-study findings and limits: CD8+ T cells in over five donors included dominant NKG2C+ clonotypes at about 1.0-7.0%. Among a handful of donors, these clonotypes also ranked first in the CD3+CD56-NKG2C+ fraction.

On this clonotype: Its antigen is still unknown.

The CDR3 has 15 amino acids. CDR1 DFQATT and CDR2 SNEGSKA come from the germline V gene (reference sequence). The TCR originated in a woman aged 18-70 years in good health. The chain has TRBV20-1 and TRBJ2-1; TCRdb gives TRBD2 as the D gene, but with no DNA this cannot be confirmed. The material sequenced was blood T cells: a sorted CD56 or NKG2C T cell subset, CD4+ or CD8+ T cells, or bulk PBMC T cells (not recorded which). CDR3 loop: CSARVTGTRHNEQFF.